The 30 T cell receptor beta chains presented below share a single source sample, sequenced in a study of response to subunit inactivated influenza vaccine. TCRdb called the RT-PCR reads again in MiXCR, with one record for every CDR3 protein. The table records roughly 700,000 distinct CDR3 sequences, 15% to 19% of them present only once. The input for sequencing was PBMCs from blood, taken about 13 days after vaccination. These receptors originate from a man between 45 and 60 years old who received an inactivated influenza vaccine.

This clonotype was seen a handful of times. The gene calls are TRBV20-1 and TRBJ1-1, with D perhaps TRBD1 (5 bases). The V end lost 5 bases, the J end lost 1 base, and 20 bases lay between the germline ends. Germline V gene data show CDR1 as DFQATT and CDR2 as SNEGSKA (reference sequence). CDR3 size: 16 residues. CDR3 amino acids: CSASSPRAGPNTEAFF. The CDR3 coding sequence is TGCAGTGCTTCTAGCCCCCGGGCAGGGCCGAACACTGAAGCTTTCTTT.

The chain couples TRBV9 to TRBJ2-2, with 10 bases aligning to TRBD1. The V gene end was trimmed by 0 bases and the J gene end by 5 bases; junction bases not matched to a gene: 1. The CDR3 extends over 15 amino acids. CDR1 SGDLS and CDR2 YYNGEE come from the germline V gene. This CDR3 is CASSVEGQGTGELFF. The CDR3 DNA is TGTGCCAGCAGCGTAGAGGGACAGGGGACCGGGGAGCTGTTTTTT.

This clonotype was observed a handful of times. V usage is TRBV7-2 and J usage is TRBJ1-2, with D perhaps matching TRBD1 (6 bases). Germline V gene data show CDR1 as SGHTA and CDR2 as FQGNSA. The ends were cut back, 2 bases at V and 3 bases at J, with 13 bases in the middle. This CDR3 spans 15 amino acids. The CDR3: CASSLSRQVDYGYTF. In DNA form, the CDR3 reads TGTGCCAGCAGCTTATCCCGACAGGTTGACTATGGCTACACCTTC.

The J gene is TRBJ2-3, the V gene TRBV7-2; no reliable D call. Germline V gene data show CDR1 as SGHTA and CDR2 as FQGNSA. This CDR3 contains 14 residues. Deletions cut 4 bases from V and 4 bases from J, with 12 bases between. As DNA, the CDR3 is TGTGCCAGCAGCTCACGGAACACCCCAGATACGCAGTATTTT. Translated: CASSSRNTPDTQYF. The full variable domain, rest sourced from reference TRBV7-2 and TRBJ2-3, is GAGVSQSPSNKVTEKGKDVELRCDPISGHTALYWYRQSLGQGLEFLIYFQGNSAPDKSGLPSDRFSAERTGGSVSTLTIQRTQQEDSAVYLCASSSRNTPDTQYFGPGTRLTVL.

The chain links TRBV20-1 to TRBJ2-7, with a weak D call TRBD2 (6 bases). Trimming stripped 0 bases from V and 7 bases from J, with 16 bases between. This CDR3 is 14 amino acids long. Germline assignment: CDR1 DFQATT and CDR2 SNEGSKA (reference sequence). As DNA, the CDR3 is TGCAGTGCTAGAGATCGGAGTAGCGGAAGGGAGCAGTACTTC. Translation: CSARDRSSGREQYF.

This clonotype has ten or more counts. The chain is built from TRBV7-9 and TRBJ2-3; 9 nucleotides agree with TRBD1. The germline V gene encodes CDR1 SEHNR and CDR2 FQNEAQ (reference sequence). V was clipped by 5 bases and J by 3 bases; unmatched bases: 6. This CDR3 is built from 15 residues. The CDR3 region has the DNA TGTGCCAGCAGCCGTACAGGGGGCGAAACAGATACGCAGTATTTT. This translates into CASSRTGGETDTQYF. Looking up the rest from reference TRBV7-9 and TRBJ2-3 gives the full variable domain: DTGVSQNPRHKITKRGQNVTFRCDPISEHNRLYWYRQTLGQGPEFLTYFQNEAQLEKSRLLSDRFSAERPKGSFSTLEIQRTEQGDSAMYLCASSRTGGETDTQYFGPGTRLTVL.

This clonotype was recorded a few times. The V call is TRBV29-1, the J call TRBJ2-1; a possible D gene is TRBD2 (7 bases). The ends were cut back, 2 bases at V and 8 bases at J, with 13 bases in the middle. CDR1 SQVTM and CDR2 ANQGSEA come from the germline V gene. This CDR3 is 13 amino acids long. The CDR3 coding sequence is TGCAGCGTTGAACGGGGGGCGAATCATGAGCAGTTCTTC. Its protein is CSVERGANHEQFF.

The chain uses TRBV11-2 and TRBJ2-3; TRBD2 matches 14 bases. V trimming: 5 bases; J trimming: 2 bases; junction bases outside the gene matches: 9. CDR1 and CDR2 (germline): SGHAT, FQNNGV. The length of the CDR3 is 18 residues. CDR3 DNA: TGTGCCAGCAGCCGGAGAAGGACTAGCGGGGGGTTCACAGATACGCAGTATTTT. This codes for CASSRRRTSGGFTDTQYF.

This clonotype was observed a few times. The J gene is TRBJ2-5, the V gene TRBV7-2; TRBD2 matches 10 bases. This CDR3 is 16 amino acids long. Germline V gives CDR1 SGHTA, CDR2 FQGNSA. V was clipped by 1 base and J by 4 bases; unmatched bases: 6. The CDR3 DNA sequence: TGTGCCAGCAGCTTAGGGTTAGCGGGGGGTTTAGAGACCCAGTACTTC. Translation gives CASSLGLAGGLETQYF.

This clonotype was recorded many times. This chain connects TRBV4-3 to TRBJ2-7; D not certain. In germline, CDR1 is LGHNA, CDR2 YSLEER. The ends were cut back, 0 bases at V and 3 bases at J, with 6 bases in the middle. There are 13 residues in the CDR3. The CDR3 sequence is CASSQDQSYEQYF. CDR3 DNA sequence: TGCGCCAGCAGCCAAGATCAGAGCTACGAGCAGTACTTC.

The chain couples TRBV20-1 to TRBJ2-3, with 7 bases matching TRBD2. The CDR3 spans 16 residues. After removal of 6 bases from V and 0 bases from J, the junction contained 12 bases not matched to a gene. Per germline, CDR1 DFQATT and CDR2 SNEGSKA (reference sequence). The CDR3 spells CSAGTRGRSSTDTQYF. The CDR3 nucleotides read TGCAGTGCGGGGACTCGCGGGAGATCTAGCACAGATACGCAGTATTTT.

The table lists this clonotype with many counts. The V call is TRBV7-2, the J call TRBJ2-2, with 7 bases fitting TRBD1. The germline V gene has CDR1 SGHTA and CDR2 FQGNSA. V dropped 0 bases and J dropped 1; count of bases not matched to a gene: 2. This CDR3 spans 16 amino acids. The CDR3 loop reads CASSLAGTVNTGELFF. CDR3 nucleotides: TGTGCCAGCAGCTTAGCCGGGACAGTGAACACCGGGGAGCTGTTTTTT.

The rearrangement links TRBV5-1 to TRBJ2-7; possible D gene TRBD1, 5 bases. Germline CDR1 reads SGHRS; CDR2 reads YFSETQ. V was clipped by 0 bases and J by 2 bases, with 12 bases between them. The CDR3 runs to 15 residues. The CDR3 region is CASSLAAGMPYEQYF. In nucleotides, the CDR3 is TGCGCCAGCAGCTTGGCCGCAGGGATGCCCTACGAGCAGTACTTC.

This chain links TRBV20-1 with TRBJ2-5; D is undetermined. CDR3 length: 12 residues. In germline, CDR1 is DFQATT, CDR2 SNEGSKA (reference sequence). Written as DNA, the CDR3 is TGCGGTTCACGGGCCTATCAAGAGACCCAGTACTTC. Translation: CGSRAYQETQYF.

V usage is TRBV5-8 and J usage is TRBJ2-7; D is unclear. The CDR3 length is 15 residues. CDR1 and CDR2 (germline): SGHTS, YDEGEE. Trimming removed 4 bases from V and 3 bases from J, with 17 bases in between. CDR3 in amino acids: CASSPLGQAGYEQYF. For the CDR3, the DNA is TGTGCCAGCAGCCCGCTTGGCCAGGCCGGCTACGAGCAGTACTTC.

This clonotype was counted many times. This sequence joins TRBV10-3 and TRBJ2-7, with 7 bases identical to TRBD1. Germline CDR1 is ENHRY and CDR2 is SYGVKD. The V gene end was trimmed by 6 bases and the J gene end by 3 bases; junction bases not matched to a gene: 14. There are 16 residues in the CDR3. The CDR3, as DNA: TGTGCCATCAGGTCGGACAGGAGTTTGGGTTACTACGAGCAGTACTTC. Protein: CAIRSDRSLGYYEQYF.

This clonotype has more than one count but fewer than ten. The rearrangement joins TRBV5-1 to TRBJ2-3, with 9 bases matching TRBD1. The germline V gene encodes CDR1 SGHRS and CDR2 YFSETQ. The V segment lost 5 bases and the J segment 2 bases; nucleotides outside the gene matches: 6. CDR3 size: 15 residues. This CDR3 is CASRSGQGYTDTQYF. The CDR3, as DNA: TGCGCCAGCAGGTCCGGACAGGGGTACACAGATACGCAGTATTTT. The whole variable domain, remainder taken from reference TRBV5-1 and TRBJ2-3, is KAGVTQTPRYLIKTRGQQVTLSCSPISGHRSVSWYQQTPGQGLQFLFEYFSETQRNKGNFPGRFSGRQFSNSRSEMNVSTLELGDSALYLCASRSGQGYTDTQYFGPGTRLTVL.

V is TRBV12-3 or TRBV12-4 and J is TRBJ2-7, with 7 nucleotides matching TRBD2. CDR3 length: 15 amino acids. V dropped 6 bases and J dropped 5; count of bases not matched to a gene: 13. The CDR3 nucleotides are TGTGCCAGCAGCACTGGACTAGTGGGGAGTGACGAGCAGTACTTC. Its translation is CASSTGLVGSDEQYF.

The CDR3 protein is CATSDSGSVDEQYF. The CDR3 region has the DNA TGTGCCACCAGTGATAGCGGGAGTGTCGACGAGCAGTACTTC. The gene calls are TRBV24-1 and TRBJ2-7, with 8 bases identical to TRBD2. V dropped 3 bases and J dropped 5; count of bases not matched to a gene: 5. In germline, CDR1 is KGHDR, CDR2 SFDVKD. The CDR3 contains 14 residues.

The sample holds a few counts of this clonotype. The chain carries TRBV5-4 and TRBJ2-4; 11 nucleotides align to TRBD1. Unmatched junction bases numbered 6, after V lost 3 bases and J lost 4 bases. CDR1 and CDR2 (germline): SGHNT, YYREEE (reference sequence). The CDR3 length is 16 residues. This chain's CDR3 is CASSSGTGGSKNIQYF. CDR3 coding DNA: TGTGCCAGCAGCTCAGGGACAGGGGGTTCTAAAAACATTCAGTACTTC.

V usage is TRBV28 and J usage is TRBJ2-1; unclear D gene. The CDR3 is 14 amino acids. Germline V lookup: CDR1 MDHEN, CDR2 SYDVKM. V was pared by 2 bases and J by 0 bases, with 5 bases between. The CDR3 reads CASSLPRSYNEQFF. The CDR3, as DNA: TGTGCCAGCAGTTTACCCCGCTCCTACAATGAGCAGTTCTTC.

This clonotype turned up a few times. The chain links TRBV4-3 to TRBJ2-7, with 9 bases fitting TRBD1. Germline values: CDR1 LGHNA, CDR2 YSLEER. This CDR3 contains 15 residues. The V segment lost 2 bases and the J segment 0 bases; nucleotides outside the gene matches: 2. The CDR3 loop reads CASSQRTGASYEQYF. The CDR3 nucleotides read TGCGCCAGCAGCCAACGGACAGGGGCCTCCTACGAGCAGTACTTC.

This clonotype was found a few times. The rearrangement joins TRBV9 to TRBJ2-5; unclear D gene. V dropped 0 bases and J dropped 4 bases, with 19 bases sitting between them. In germline, CDR1 is SGDLS, CDR2 YYNGEE. This CDR3 has 17 residues. The CDR3 nucleotides are TGTGCCAGCAGCGTAGGAAGGGCGACATGGGTGGGAGAGACCCAGTACTTC. Translating gives CASSVGRATWVGETQYF.

The sample holds many counts of this clonotype. The V gene is TRBV29-1, the J gene TRBJ1-1, with D unclear. Germline V lookup: CDR1 SQVTM, CDR2 ANQGSEA. The CDR3 has 13 residues. V lost 6 bases, J lost 2 bases, and 13 bases lay in between. CDR3 bases: TGCAGCGTCGATACGTGGAAAAACACTGAAGCTTTCTTT. It yields the protein CSVDTWKNTEAFF.

This clonotype was counted between two and nine times. The chain carries TRBV20-1 and TRBJ2-3; D is unresolved. V lost 4 bases and J 2 bases, leaving 7 bases between the germline ends. This CDR3 is built from 12 residues. The V gene's germline CDR1 is DFQATT and CDR2 SNEGSKA (reference sequence). The CDR3 sequence is CSATLFTDTQYF. CDR3 DNA: TGCAGTGCTACTCTGTTCACAGATACGCAGTATTTT.

The sample holds many counts of this clonotype. The V call is TRBV28, the J call TRBJ2-7; D gene uncertain. The CDR3 runs 12 residues. Trimming took off 5 bases at V and 3 bases at J, with 8 bases between the two ends. Germline values: CDR1 MDHEN, CDR2 SYDVKM. CDR3 DNA: TGTGCCAGCAGTCCGACCAACTACGAGCAGTACTTC. Protein sequence: CASSPTNYEQYF.

This clonotype came up many times. This chain joins TRBV5-5 and TRBJ2-1; weak D call: TRBD2 (6 bases). This CDR3 comprises 16 residues. Germline-derived CDR1 and CDR2 are SGHKS and YYEKEE (reference sequence). The V end lost 4 bases, the J end lost 8 bases, and 22 bases lay between the germline ends. The CDR3 DNA follows: TGTGCCAGCAGCCCGGGACGGGAGAAGGTTGATGATGAGCAGTTCTTC. Translated: CASSPGREKVDDEQFF. Full variable domain (rest looked up from reference TRBV5-5 and TRBJ2-1): DAGVTQSPTHLIKTRGQQVTLRCSPISGHKSVSWYQQVLGQGPQFIFQYYEKEERGRGNFPDRFSARQFPNYSSELNVNALLLGDSALYLCASSPGREKVDDEQFFGPGTRLTVL.

V usage is TRBV18 and J usage is TRBJ2-7; a possible D gene is TRBD2 (6 bases). This CDR3 is built from 17 residues. The germline V gene has CDR1 KGHSH and CDR2 LQKENI. V was clipped by 2 bases and J by 5 bases, with 22 bases between them. The CDR3 spells CASSPGRSTLEGHEQYF. The CDR3 coding sequence is TGTGCCAGCTCACCAGGAAGAAGTACCCTGGAGGGACACGAGCAGTACTTC.

This clonotype showed up just a few times. J is TRBJ2-3 and V is TRBV4-2, with TRBD2 identical over 7 bases. Germline-derived CDR1 and CDR2 are LGHNA and YNFKEQ. The length of the CDR3 is 16 residues. V dropped 1 base and J dropped 4; count of bases not matched to a gene: 8. Written as DNA, the CDR3 is TGTGCCAGCAGCCAAGGCGGAGCGGGAAACTCAGATACGCAGTATTTT. Residues: CASSQGGAGNSDTQYF.

This clonotype occurred many times. The chain uses TRBV12-3 or TRBV12-4 and TRBJ2-1, with D unresolved. The CDR3 is 11 amino acids. The germline V and J ends were trimmed by 1 base and 9 bases, with 4 bases remaining between them. Here the CDR3 reads CASSLGIEQFF. CDR3 DNA sequence: TGTGCCAGCAGTTTAGGCATTGAGCAGTTCTTC.